This paragraph reports one TCR beta chain. Its antigen is unidentified. This specimen comes from a study of memory CD4+ T cells and cytomegalovirus serostatus. Study-wide points: CD4+ memory repertoires contained about two fifths of the roughly 160 reported CMV TCRbeta sequences.

Sequenced by immunoSEQ multiplex PCR; TCRdb stores in-frame clones only, minus some. The top ten clones hold under 2% of a sample with roughly 50,000 clones, around three quarters of them seen once. Single viable CD3+CD4+CD8-CD45RO+ cells were sorted as the memory CD4+ T cells. Serum IgG to CMV pp150, pp28, p38 and p52 defined serostatus. The sequenced sample was memory CD4+ T cells from blood. The receptor comes from an adult in good health and CMV-seronegative.

CDR3 residues: CASSIIAGTYNEQFF. The CDR3 DNA reads TGTGCCAGCAGCATTATAGCGGGAACCTACAATGAGCAGTTCTTC. The chain uses TRBV7-9 and TRBJ2-1; 8 bases map to TRBD2. V trimming: 5 bases; J trimming: 2 bases; junction bases outside the gene matches: 5. The CDR3 runs to 15 residues. From germline, CDR1 is SEHNR and CDR2 FQNEAQ (reference sequence).